The 32 T cell receptor beta chains in this list originate from one sample, sequenced in a study of T cell responses to AZD1222 COVID-19 vaccine. Produced via immunoSEQ multiplex PCR; TCRdb's table is partial and in-frame only. The sample records roughly 67,000 clones, about 89% being singletons. Sequenced here: peripheral blood, sampled 28 days after the second AZD1222 dose. The receptors come from an adult who received the AZD1222 COVID-19 vaccine.

The chain's CDR3 is CASSMNREETQYF. The CDR3 DNA reads as TGTGCCAGTAGTATGAACAGGGAAGAGACCCAGTACTTC. The rearrangement joins TRBV19 to TRBJ2-5; perhaps TRBD1 as D (6 bases). Germline V lookup: CDR1 LNHDA, CDR2 SQIVND (reference sequence). V was pared by 3 bases and J by 3 bases, with 8 bases between. The CDR3 covers 13 residues.

The genes are TRBV4-3 and TRBJ2-1; the D gene is possibly TRBD1 (6 bases). The CDR3 length is 15 residues. V lost 0 bases to trimming and J lost 5 bases, with 11 bases between them. CDR1 is LGHNA and CDR2 is YSLEER in the germline V gene. The CDR3 loop is CASSQEGQTNNEQFF. The CDR3 region has the DNA TGCGCCAGCAGCCAAGAAGGACAGACTAACAATGAGCAGTTCTTC.

The gene calls are TRBV5-1 and TRBJ2-3, with TRBD1 identical over 9 bases. The CDR3 is made up of 14 amino acids. The V gene's germline CDR1 is SGHRS and CDR2 YFSETQ. The V and J ends lost 7 bases and 4 bases, in that order; junction bases with no gene match: 7. The CDR3 bases are TGCGCCAGCGCCGGGACAGGGAGGCCAGATACGCAGTATTTT. Translating gives CASAGTGRPDTQYF.

The chain is built from TRBV5-1 and TRBJ2-1; D perhaps matches TRBD2 (5 bases). Trimming cost V 5 bases and J 7 bases, with 16 bases left between them. This CDR3 is built from 14 residues. Per germline, CDR1 SGHRS and CDR2 YFSETQ. The DNA of the CDR3 is TGCGCCAGCAGACGTGACCCGGGGAGTAATGAGCAGTTCTTC. It translates to CASRRDPGSNEQFF.

The chain is built from TRBV27 and TRBJ2-7; 8 bases line up with TRBD1. The CDR3 extends over 13 amino acids. Germline V CDR1 and CDR2: MNHEY, SMNVEV (reference sequence). V lost 5 bases and J lost 5; bases outside the gene matches: 5. CDR3 in DNA: TGTGCCAGCAGTGCGGGACAGGTCCACGAGCAGTACTTC. Translation gives CASSAGQVHEQYF.

The chain carries TRBV6-6 and TRBJ2-1; 10 bases map to TRBD1. The CDR3 is 14 residues long. The germline gives CDR1 MNHNY, CDR2 SVGAGI (reference sequence). Trimming at V came to 8 bases and at J to 7 bases, leaving 8 bases not matched to a gene. CDR3 DNA: TGTGCCAGCGGGAGGACAGGGGGGGAAAATGAGCAGTTCTTC. This gives the protein CASGRTGGENEQFF.

The chain has TRBV3-1 (or the pseudogene TRBV3-2) and TRBJ2-1, with 8 bases aligning to TRBD2. The CDR3 loop spans 14 amino acids. V shed 4 bases and J 7 bases; nucleotides not matched to a gene: 6. The germline V gene encodes CDR1 LGHDT and CDR2 YNNKEL (reference sequence). CDR3 nucleotide sequence: TGTGCCAGCAGCCGGGGACTAGAACTAAATGAGCAGTTCTTC. Translated, it gives CASSRGLELNEQFF.

The chain employs TRBV12-3 or TRBV12-4 and TRBJ2-7; tentative D call: TRBD2 (5 bases). Deletions cut 4 bases from V and 2 bases from J, with 9 bases between. There are 13 residues in the CDR3. CDR3 DNA sequence: TGTGCCAGCAGTTCCGGACTGACCTACGAGCAGTACTTC. Translated, it gives CASSSGLTYEQYF.

This chain uses TRBV6-5 with TRBJ1-5, with 8 bases lining up with TRBD1. CDR1 is MNHEY and CDR2 is SVGAGI in the germline V gene. The CDR3 loop spans 14 amino acids. J lost 5 bases, V lost 6 bases, and 6 bases had no gene match. The CDR3 loop is CASRPTGGHQPQHF. The CDR3 bases are TGTGCCAGCAGACCTACAGGGGGGCATCAGCCCCAGCATTTT.

This clone turned up a few times. V is TRBV7-9 and J is TRBJ2-1, with 13 bases lining up with TRBD2. Per the germline V gene, CDR1 is SEHNR and CDR2 is FQNEAQ (reference sequence). Trimming at V came to 5 bases and at J to 0 bases, leaving 7 bases not matched to a gene. This CDR3 spans 18 amino acids. This chain's CDR3 is CASSELAGGLSSYNEQFF. Here the CDR3 DNA reads TGTGCCAGCAGCGAACTAGCGGGAGGGCTAAGCTCCTACAATGAGCAGTTCTTC.

The chain recombines TRBV2 with TRBJ2-7; D perhaps matches TRBD1 (6 bases). Trimming cost V 6 bases and J 0 bases, with 12 bases left between them. The germline V gene encodes CDR1 SNHLY and CDR2 FYNNEI. The CDR3 runs to 14 residues. The CDR3 region is CASRPGHSSYEQYF. The CDR3 DNA reads as TGTGCCAGCAGGCCGGGACACAGCTCCTACGAGCAGTACTTC.

This chain links TRBV12-3 or TRBV12-4 with TRBJ1-5; no clear D gene. Trimming took off 5 bases at V and 9 bases at J, with 14 bases between the two ends. The length of the CDR3 is 13 residues. CDR3 coding DNA: TGTGCCAGCAGTCGAACAAGCCAGCGGCCCCAGCATTTT. Protein: CASSRTSQRPQHF.

A single count supports this clone. The same CDR3 also results from other DNA sequences found in this sample. The rearrangement uses TRBV28 and TRBJ2-7; a possible D gene is TRBD1 (5 bases). From germline, CDR1 is MDHEN and CDR2 SYDVKM. The ends were cut back, 2 bases at V and 4 bases at J, with 6 bases in the middle. The CDR3 contains 12 residues. Here the CDR3 reads CASSLQGYEQYF. The CDR3 DNA reads TGTGCCAGCAGTTTACAGGGATACGAGCAGTACTTC. Filled out from reference TRBV28 and TRBJ2-7, the complete variable domain reads DVKVTQSSRYLVKRTGEKVFLECVQDMDHENMFWYRQDPGLGLRLIYFSYDVKMKEKGDIPEGYSVSREKKERFSLILESASTNQTSMYLCASSLQGYEQYFGPGTRLTVT.

The chain carries TRBV3-1 (or the pseudogene TRBV3-2) and TRBJ1-1, with a possible D match to TRBD1 (5 bases). Between the trimmed V and J ends, which lost 3 bases and 4 bases, there was a span of 9 bases. CDR1 is LGHDT, CDR2 YNNKEL, per germline (reference sequence). The CDR3 is made up of 13 amino acids. As DNA, the CDR3 is TGTGCCAGCAGCCATGAAAGGGGCACTGAAGCTTTCTTT. This sequence encodes CASSHERGTEAFF.

The CDR3 reads CASSPQGDYGYTF. The CDR3 coding sequence is TGTGCCAGTAGCCCCCAGGGGGACTATGGCTACACCTTC. The chain is built from TRBV19 and TRBJ1-2; 7 positions agree with TRBD1. Germline lookup yields CDR1 LNHDA and CDR2 SQIVND (reference sequence). V dropped 6 bases and J dropped 3; count of bases not matched to a gene: 4. The CDR3 runs to 13 residues.

The V gene is TRBV15, the J gene TRBJ2-7; 11 nucleotides align to TRBD2. Germline-derived CDR1 and CDR2 are LNHNV and YYDKDF (reference sequence). After removal of 0 bases from V and 1 base from J, the junction contained 5 bases not matched to a gene. This CDR3 comprises 17 residues. The CDR3 region is CATSRDHSGRVSYEQYF. CDR3 sequence (DNA): TGTGCCACCAGCAGAGATCATAGCGGGAGGGTGTCCTACGAGCAGTACTTC.

CDR3 in DNA: TGCGCCAGCAGCCAAGTGGCAGAGTCCTACGAGCAGTACTTC. It is translated as CASSQVAESYEQYF. This chain connects TRBV4-1 to TRBJ2-7, with unresolved D. The CDR3 length is 14 residues. V dropped 1 base and J dropped 1 base, with 8 bases sitting between them. CDR1 and CDR2 from the germline V gene are MGHRA and YSYEKL.

This chain uses TRBV25-1 with TRBJ1-1; tentatively, D is TRBD1 (5 bases). Trimming removed 6 bases from V and 7 bases from J, with 15 bases in between. There are 13 residues in the CDR3. The germline CDR1 and CDR2 sequences are MGHDK and SYGVNS. CDR3 sequence (DNA): TGTGCCAGCAGGCACACACAGGACATTGAAGCTTTCTTT. Residues: CASRHTQDIEAFF.

CDR3 in amino acids: CASTWRAGTNEKLFF. The CDR3 DNA reads TGTGCCAGCACGTGGAGGGCCGGAACTAATGAAAAACTGTTTTTT. The chain combines TRBV6-5 with TRBJ1-4, with unresolved D. CDR1 MNHEY and CDR2 SVGAGI come from the germline V gene. The ends were cut back, 7 bases at V and 1 base at J, with 13 bases in the middle. The CDR3 is 15 residues long.

V gene TRBV5-6 combines with J gene TRBJ1-5; D ambiguous. Germline V lookup: CDR1 SGHDT, CDR2 YYEEEE. The CDR3 has 12 amino acids. The ends were cut back, 3 bases at V and 5 bases at J, with 6 bases in the middle. CDR3 bases: TGTGCCAGCAGCTATCAAGATCAGCCCCAGCATTTT. It codes for CASSYQDQPQHF.

This clone was seen a single time. The CDR3 DNA is TGTGCCAGTAGACAGACTGGAGATACGCAGTATTTT. It encodes CASRQTGDTQYF. The chain has TRBV19 and TRBJ2-3; D is unclear. Trimming took 6 bases from V and 5 from J, leaving 9 bases between them. In germline, CDR1 is LNHDA, CDR2 SQIVND (reference sequence). The CDR3 contains 12 residues.

The chain is built from TRBV10-2 and TRBJ1-5; D is perhaps TRBD1 (6 bases). The germline V gene has CDR1 WSHSY and CDR2 SAAADI. This CDR3 comprises 14 residues. Trimming cost V 10 bases and J 4 bases, with 17 bases left between them. CDR3 loop: CATRTGGVNQPQHF. CDR3 nucleotides: TGCGCCACCCGGACGGGGGGCGTAAATCAGCCCCAGCATTTT.

The chain links TRBV5-8 to TRBJ2-3; D is undetermined. Germline V gene sequence: CDR1 SGHTS, CDR2 YDEGEE. Trimming took 7 bases from V and 8 from J, leaving 5 bases between them. The CDR3 has 9 residues. The CDR3 region is CASEGTQYF. For the CDR3, the DNA is TGTGCCAGCGAAGGTACGCAGTATTTT.

The chain employs TRBV4-3 and TRBJ1-3, with D hard to call. V lost 3 bases, J lost 0 bases, and 15 bases lay in between. CDR3 length: 17 residues. Germline CDR1 and CDR2: LGHNA and YSLEER. In DNA form, the CDR3 reads TGCGCCAGCAGCCACGTAGATCGGGTCCTCTCTGGAAACACCATATATTTT. Encoded protein: CASSHVDRVLSGNTIYF.

V usage is TRBV28 and J usage is TRBJ1-5, with unresolved D. Trimming cost V 8 bases and J 0 bases, with 17 bases left between them. The germline gives CDR1 MDHEN, CDR2 SYDVKM. This CDR3 region has 16 residues. The CDR3 DNA reads TGTGCCAGCTCTCGGGGTGGGCGGGATAGCAATCAGCCCCAGCATTTT. It yields the protein CASSRGGRDSNQPQHF.

This clone was seen just once. This chain joins TRBV10-2 and TRBJ2-7; 11 bases map to TRBD2. This CDR3 is 16 amino acids long. Trimming took 6 bases from V and 2 from J; bases not matched to a gene: 9. Germline CDR1 is WSHSY and CDR2 is SAAADI. As DNA, the CDR3 is TGCGCCAGCAGAGATCACCTAGCGGGAGGTACCTACGAGCAGTACTTC. Translated, it gives CASRDHLAGGTYEQYF.

The chain is built from TRBV27 and TRBJ2-7, with D unclear. The germline CDR1 and CDR2 sequences are MNHEY and SMNVEV (reference sequence). The V end lost 3 bases, the J end lost 2 bases, and 11 bases lay between the germline ends. This CDR3 contains 14 residues. CDR3 bases: TGTGCCAGCAGTTTGGCCCAGGACCCCTACGAGCAGTACTTC. This gives the protein CASSLAQDPYEQYF.

The J gene is TRBJ1-1, the V gene TRBV4-1; D possibly corresponds to TRBD1 (5 bases). The CDR3 length is 15 residues. Germline V lookup: CDR1 MGHRA, CDR2 YSYEKL. With 0 bases removed from V and 7 bases from J, the gap between germline ends came to 15 bases. CDR3 DNA sequence: TGCGCCAGCAGCCAAGAACGAGGGGAGGGAGGTGAAGCTTTCTTT. Translated, it gives CASSQERGEGGEAFF.

On this clone: The sample contains more than one DNA sequence encoding this CDR3. The chain carries TRBV7-9 and TRBJ2-2, with D unclear. Germline loops: CDR1 SEHNR, CDR2 FQNEAQ (reference sequence). This CDR3 is built from 12 residues. V lost 1 base to trimming and J lost 6 bases, with 3 bases between them. The CDR3 DNA sequence: TGTGCCAGCAGCTTAGGGCCCGGGGAGCTGTTTTTT. It is translated as CASSLGPGELFF.

This chain joins TRBV7-8 and TRBJ2-7; 9 bases map to TRBD2. Germline CDR1 reads SGHVS; CDR2 reads FQNEAQ. V trimming: 2 bases; J trimming: 5 bases; junction bases outside the gene matches: 19. This CDR3 contains 19 residues. CDR3 in amino acids: CASSLNGLAGTNLGDEQYF. In DNA, the CDR3 is TGTGCCAGCAGCTTAAACGGCCTAGCGGGGACGAACCTTGGGGACGAGCAGTACTTC.

This chain links TRBV3-1 (or the pseudogene TRBV3-2) with TRBJ2-3, with D unresolved. The V gene lost 2 bases and the J gene lost 4 bases, with 16 bases spanning the gap. Germline V lookup: CDR1 LGHDT, CDR2 YNNKEL (reference sequence). This CDR3 contains 16 residues. CDR3 DNA sequence: TGTGCCAGCAGCCAATCTCTTTCCCCGGGCGCAGATACGCAGTATTTT. Translating it yields CASSQSLSPGADTQYF.

This chain links TRBV18 with TRBJ1-2; 7 positions agree with TRBD1. With V trimmed by 2 bases and J by 7 bases, 1 base remained unmatched. Germline CDR1 reads KGHSH; CDR2 reads LQKENI. The CDR3 runs to 12 residues. The CDR3 is CASSPDRVGYTF. In DNA form, the CDR3 reads TGTGCCAGCTCACCAGACAGGGTTGGCTACACCTTC.